This TCR beta chain was sequenced in a study of blood T cell repertoires in COVID-19. Study-wide context: Acute-phase and convalescent COVID-19 samples originated in the United States, Italy and Spain. PBMCs, B-cell-depleted T cells, or T cells provided the cDNA or gDNA that made up the material.

The CDR3 consists of 19 residues. Per germline, CDR1 SGHTA and CDR2 FQGNSA. Trimming shortened V by 0 bases and J by 0 bases, and 21 bases separated the two germline ends. Original processing notes: Amplifying reference gene primers gave estimates of nucleated cell counts. Measured with immunoSEQ multiplex PCR; TCRdb has only the in-frame clones, and not every one. The DNA gave D and trimming, while V, J and clone size come from that table. The table records 200,000 to 250,000 clones, about four fifths of them present only once. The rearrangement joins TRBV7-2 to TRBJ2-7; the D gene is possibly TRBD1 (6 bases). Sequencing was carried out using peripheral blood. The sequence was obtained from a woman aged 40 to 50 with acute or convalescent COVID-19. CDR3 bases: TGTGCCAGCAGCTTAGCGCTAGGGGCCCCAAAAGGGGGCTCCTACGAGCAGTACTTC. Protein sequence: CASSLALGAPKGGSYEQYF.